This T cell receptor (beta chain) was sequenced in a study of T-cell reconstitution after alpha-beta-depleted transplantation in children. V dropped 0 bases and J dropped 1 base, with 13 bases sitting between them. The V gene's germline CDR1 is SGDLS and CDR2 YYNGEE. There are 16 residues in the CDR3. Researchers prepared the TCRbeta library using unique molecular identifiers, the study reports. One entry per CDR3 protein results from TCRdb running MiXCR on the PCR reads. The repertoire has 500,000 to 600,000 distinct CDR3 sequences, about 16% of them found once; the top ten carry over 3%. The chain recombines TRBV9 with TRBJ1-1; maybe TRBD1 (6 bases). This TCR came from a human donor who donated a stem cell graft to a child with acute lymphoblastic leukemia. Specimen: PBMCs from the stem cell graft donor, collected from the stem cell graft. The CDR3 bases are TGTGCCAGCAGCGTAGGGACCGACAGGCCGAACACTGAAGCTTTCTTT. This sequence encodes CASSVGTDRPNTEAFF.